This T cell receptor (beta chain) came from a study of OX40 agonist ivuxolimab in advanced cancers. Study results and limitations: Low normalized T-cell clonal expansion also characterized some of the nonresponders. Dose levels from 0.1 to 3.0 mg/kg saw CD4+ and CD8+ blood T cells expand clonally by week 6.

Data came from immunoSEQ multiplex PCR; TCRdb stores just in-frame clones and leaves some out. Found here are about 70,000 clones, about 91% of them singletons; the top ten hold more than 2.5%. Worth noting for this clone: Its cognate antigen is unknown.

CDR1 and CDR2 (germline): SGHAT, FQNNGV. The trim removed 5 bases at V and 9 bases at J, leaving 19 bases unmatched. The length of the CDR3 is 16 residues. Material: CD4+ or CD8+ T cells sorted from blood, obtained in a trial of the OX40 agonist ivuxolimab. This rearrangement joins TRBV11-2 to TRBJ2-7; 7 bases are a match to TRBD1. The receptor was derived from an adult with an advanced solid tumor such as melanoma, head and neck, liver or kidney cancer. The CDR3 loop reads CASSLVEVRSGQSQYF. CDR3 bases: TGTGCCAGCAGCCTAGTTGAAGTCCGCTCGGGACAGTCGCAGTACTTC.